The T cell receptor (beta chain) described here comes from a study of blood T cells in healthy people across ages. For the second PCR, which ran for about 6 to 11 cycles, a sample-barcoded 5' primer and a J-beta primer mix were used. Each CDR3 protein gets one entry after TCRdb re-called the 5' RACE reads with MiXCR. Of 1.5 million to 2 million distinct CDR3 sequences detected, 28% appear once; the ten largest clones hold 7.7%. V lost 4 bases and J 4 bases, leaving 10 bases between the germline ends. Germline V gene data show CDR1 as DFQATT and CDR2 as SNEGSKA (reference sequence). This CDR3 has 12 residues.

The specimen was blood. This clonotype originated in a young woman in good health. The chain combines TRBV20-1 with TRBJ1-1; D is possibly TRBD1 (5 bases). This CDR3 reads CSATSTGTEAFF. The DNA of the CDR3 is TGCAGTGCTACCTCCACAGGCACTGAAGCTTTCTTT.